Presented here are 31 T cell receptor beta chains from one specimen sequenced in a study of CD8+CD57+ T cells in acquired aplastic anemia. An expansion of CD8+CD57+ cells by flow cytometry had been shown in patients chosen for sequencing. Genomic DNA templated the TCR beta VDJ and CDR3 profiling. TCRdb fed the reads into MiXCR, producing one record per CDR3 protein. The profile shows around 290,000 distinct CDR3 sequences, 45% to 65% of them singletons. Sequenced input: sorted CD4+, CD8+, or CD8+CD57+ T cells (not recorded which) from PBMCs. Receptor source: a human donor with aplastic anemia.

This clonotype was counted at least ten times. The CDR3 bases are TGCAGCGCCGACGCCGGGACAGGAGTCTACAATGAGCAGTTCTTC. It specifies CSADAGTGVYNEQFF. J is TRBJ2-1 and V is TRBV29-1; 8 nucleotides match TRBD1. CDR3 length equals 15 residues. CDR1 SQVTM and CDR2 ANQGSEA come from the germline V gene. V shed 7 bases and J 3 bases; nucleotides not matched to a gene: 11.

Comment on this clonotype: A clone one base away is much larger, so this may be a read error. V gene TRBV14 combines with J gene TRBJ1-2, with D possibly being TRBD1 (6 bases). The germline gives CDR1 SGHDN, CDR2 FVKESK. The CDR3 sequence is 12 residues long. Here the CDR3 DNA reads TGTGCCAGCAGCCAGGCCTCGGGGGGCTACATCTTC. Translated, it gives CASSQASGGYIF.

The rearrangement links TRBV7-2 to TRBJ2-5, with 8 bases aligning to TRBD1. The CDR3 loop spans 15 amino acids. Germline V gene sequence: CDR1 SGHTA, CDR2 FQGNSA. V gave up 5 bases and J gave up 2 bases; unmatched junction bases: 7. The CDR3 coding sequence is TGTGCCAGCAGCCAAACAGGGGGTTTACAAGAGACCCAGTACTTC. Translating it yields CASSQTGGLQETQYF.

V gene TRBV9 combines with J gene TRBJ1-1; D is possibly TRBD1 (5 bases). V gave up 3 bases and J gave up 5 bases, with 11 bases separating them. The CDR3 has 13 residues. Per the germline V gene, CDR1 is SGDLS and CDR2 is YYNGEE. The DNA for the CDR3 is TGTGCCAGCAGCGGAGGGGAAAGGACTGAAGCTTTCTTT. Encoded protein: CASSGGERTEAFF.

Notes on this clonotype: This may be a read error: a much more frequent sequence differs by one nucleotide. The chain uses TRBV12-3 or TRBV12-4 and TRBJ1-5; 11 nucleotides match TRBD1. J lost 12 bases, V lost 6 bases, and 10 bases had no gene match. The CDR3 has 14 amino acids. The CDR3 DNA reads TGTGCCAGCAGGGCCGGGACAGGGGGTGGGCTCCAGCATTTT. Protein: CASRAGTGGGLQHF.

This chain links TRBV15 with TRBJ2-1; a weak D match, TRBD1 (6 bases). CDR3 size: 17 residues. Germline V gives CDR1 LNHNV, CDR2 YYDKDF (reference sequence). V was clipped by 1 base and J by 1 base, with 14 bases between them. The CDR3 DNA reads as TGTGCCACCAGCAGAGCCTTTTTGGACAGTTCCTACAATGAGCAGTTCTTC. Protein sequence: CATSRAFLDSSYNEQFF.

The chain links TRBV19 to TRBJ1-2; D remains unclear. V lost 4 bases, J lost 0 bases, and 6 bases lay in between. Germline lookup yields CDR1 LNHDA and CDR2 SQIVND (reference sequence). This CDR3 spans 13 amino acids. The CDR3 DNA is TGTGCCAGTAGTACCCGGACTAACTATGGCTACACCTTC. Protein product: CASSTRTNYGYTF.

This clonotype has a single count. V gene TRBV10-2 combines with J gene TRBJ2-7; 10 positions match TRBD1. Trimming removed 7 bases from V and 4 bases from J; junction bases left unmatched: 7. This CDR3 region has 14 residues. From germline, CDR1 is WSHSY and CDR2 SAAADI. CDR3 nucleotides: TGCGCCAGCACCTCCAGACAGGGGGCTTACGAGCAGTACTTC. The encoded protein is CASTSRQGAYEQYF.

The chain uses TRBV12-3 or TRBV12-4 and TRBJ2-7; D is undetermined. Trimming removed 6 bases at V and 3 bases at J, with 15 bases between. The CDR3 is made up of 14 amino acids. DNA of the CDR3: TGTGCCAGCAGCCTGGACGTCGGTCGCTACGAGCAGTACTTC. As protein: CASSLDVGRYEQYF.

The V call is TRBV29-1, the J call TRBJ1-2; 7 nucleotides match TRBD1. The CDR3 runs to 16 residues. Trimming removed 2 bases from V and 6 bases from J; junction bases left unmatched: 15. CDR1 and CDR2 from the germline V gene are SQVTM and ANQGSEA. CDR3 nucleotide sequence: TGCAGCGTTGAATTTCCGGAACAGGGGATGCTGAATGGCTACACCTTC. This gives the protein CSVEFPEQGMLNGYTF.

Points on this clonotype: A junction end diverges from the germline sequence, so it may reflect a read error. CDR3 sequence reads: CASSLGDRAGERLFF. CDR3 DNA: TGTGCCAGCAGCTTGGGCGACAGGGCGGGAGAAAGACTGTTTTTT. The genes are TRBV5-4 and TRBJ1-4; 7 bases are shared with TRBD1. The CDR3 has 15 residues. The germline CDR1 and CDR2 sequences are SGHNT and YYREEE (reference sequence).

This clonotype was picked up a small number of times. The chain employs TRBV20-1 and TRBJ2-7; 13 bases agree with TRBD2. With 3 bases clipped from V and 4 bases from J, the junction kept 9 bases outside the gene matches. Germline assignment: CDR1 DFQATT and CDR2 SNEGSKA (reference sequence). This CDR3 is 16 amino acids long. The chain's CDR3 is CSARARTSGSVYEQYF. The DNA of the CDR3 is TGCAGTGCTAGGGCCCGGACTAGCGGGAGTGTGTACGAGCAGTACTTC.

This clonotype was found many times. The chain joins TRBV5-1 to TRBJ2-1, with D tentatively TRBD2 (6 bases). This CDR3 has 16 residues. CDR1 and CDR2 from the germline V gene are SGHRS and YFSETQ. V lost 0 bases and J lost 3, with 13 bases in between. CDR3 nucleotide sequence: TGCGCCAGCAGCTTGGCCCAAGCCGGGGGCTACAATGAGCAGTTCTTC. The encoded protein is CASSLAQAGGYNEQFF. The full variable domain, with the rest looked up from reference TRBV5-1 and TRBJ2-1, is KAGVTQTPRYLIKTRGQQVTLSCSPISGHRSVSWYQQTPGQGLQFLFEYFSETQRNKGNFPGRFSGRQFSNSRSEMNVSTLELGDSALYLCASSLAQAGGYNEQFFGPGTRLTVL.

The chain joins TRBV18 to TRBJ1-3, with unresolved D. CDR3 length equals 17 residues. Between the trimmed V and J ends, which lost 1 base and 0 bases, there was a span of 13 bases. CDR1 and CDR2 from the germline V gene are KGHSH and LQKENI. The CDR3 region is CASSPRAQCSSGNTIYF. CDR3 in DNA: TGTGCCAGCTCACCACGAGCTCAGTGTAGCTCTGGAAACACCATATATTTT.

This clonotype was counted only a few times. The rearrangement uses TRBV5-8 and TRBJ1-1, with D possibly matching TRBD1 (5 bases). This CDR3 contains 12 residues. V was pared by 2 bases and J by 6 bases, with 8 bases between. Germline V gene data show CDR1 as SGHTS and CDR2 as YDEGEE. This chain's CDR3 is CASSFGGPEAFF. CDR3 DNA: TGTGCCAGCAGCTTTGGGGGTCCTGAAGCTTTCTTT.

For this clonotype: The junction departs from the called germline gene at one end, perhaps through a read error. The DNA of the CDR3 is TGTGCCATCAGTCCTGGGGACAGGGCGGGATTAAACTTC. Amino acids: CAISPGDRAGLNF. The chain couples TRBV10-3 to TRBJ1-2; TRBD1 matches 9 bases. The CDR3 is 13 residues long. The V gene's germline CDR1 is ENHRY and CDR2 SYGVKD.

Regarding this clonotype: This may come from a read error, since a much larger clone is one base off. The genes are TRBV4-1 and TRBJ1-2; D ambiguous. Germline loops: CDR1 MGHRA, CDR2 YSYEKL. Trimming removed 0 bases from V and 4 bases from J, with 12 bases in between. There are 15 residues in the CDR3. CDR3 residues: CASSQEPVTSYGYTF. In DNA form, the CDR3 reads TGCGCCAGCAGCCAAGAGCCTGTGACTAGCTATGGCTACACCTTC.

This clonotype was seen a handful of times. At one end, the junction sequence differs from germline, possibly due to a read error. CDR3 amino acids: CAIRAWGTVAFF. Written as DNA, the CDR3 is TGTGCCATCAGGGCCTGGGGCACTGTAGCTTTCTTT. The chain carries TRBV2 and TRBJ1-1; a possible D gene is TRBD1 (5 bases). The CDR3 extends over 12 amino acids. Germline CDR1 SNHLY, CDR2 FYNNEI.

The rearrangement uses TRBV10-3 and TRBJ1-1; the match to TRBD1 covers 10 bases. CDR3 length: 16 residues. V shed 8 bases and J 0 bases; nucleotides not matched to a gene: 9. Germline assignment: CDR1 ENHRY and CDR2 SYGVKD. CDR3 in amino acids: CAISRQGAPMNTEAFF. The DNA of the CDR3 is TGTGCCATCTCGAGACAGGGGGCCCCTATGAACACTGAAGCTTTCTTT.

This clonotype was detected only a few times. The chain employs TRBV7-3 and TRBJ1-6; D gene uncertain. Germline loops: CDR1 SGHTA, CDR2 FQGTGA. Trimming stripped 5 bases from V and 7 bases from J, with 15 bases between. The CDR3 runs to 15 residues. The CDR3 loop is CASSVSGRSNSPLHF. The CDR3 nucleotides read TGTGCCAGCAGCGTCTCCGGGAGGTCGAATTCACCCCTCCACTTT. The full variable domain, with the rest looked up from reference TRBV7-3 and TRBJ1-6, is GAGVSQTPSNKVTEKGKYVELRCDPISGHTALYWYRQSLGQGPEFLIYFQGTGAADDSGLPNDRFFAVRPEGSVSTLKIQRTERGDSAVYLCASSVSGRSNSPLHFGNGTRLTVT.

This chain joins TRBV11-2 and TRBJ2-7; TRBD2 matches at 10 bases. CDR1 SGHAT and CDR2 FQNNGV come from the germline V gene. The CDR3 spans 13 residues. The CDR3 DNA reads as TGTGCTACCAGGACAGCGGGAGGGTACGAGCAGTACTTC. It is translated as CATRTAGGYEQYF.

There are many counts of this clonotype. The CDR3 nucleotides are TGTGCCAGCAGGAGTCCCGGGACTAGCCCAACTGAGCAGTTCTTC. Translating gives CASRSPGTSPTEQFF. The rearrangement uses TRBV3-1 and TRBJ2-1, with 9 bases lining up with TRBD2. The trim removed 6 bases at V and 9 bases at J, leaving 12 bases unmatched. This CDR3 has 15 residues. CDR1 is LGHDT, CDR2 YNNKEL, per germline (reference sequence).

The chain is built from TRBV12-3 or TRBV12-4 and TRBJ2-5; 9 nucleotides align to TRBD2. The ends lost 5 bases at V and 4 bases at J; junction bases unmatched: 11. The CDR3 is made up of 16 amino acids. The CDR3 region has the DNA TGTGCCAGCAGTCGATCTGCGGGGGGGCCTTTAGAGACCCAGTACTTC. The encoded protein is CASSRSAGGPLETQYF.

This clonotype showed up just a few times. V gene TRBV20-1 combines with J gene TRBJ2-5; 8 bases agree with TRBD2. The length of the CDR3 is 14 residues. With V trimmed by 5 bases and J by 2 bases, 7 bases remained unmatched. The germline CDR1 and CDR2 sequences are DFQATT and SNEGSKA (reference sequence). CDR3 residues: CSADTSGSQETQYF. CDR3 DNA: TGCAGTGCTGATACTAGCGGTTCACAAGAGACCCAGTACTTC.

This clonotype was seen repeatedly, ten times or more. The V call is TRBV6-4, the J call TRBJ2-1; the match to TRBD2 covers 12 bases. The ends lost 6 bases at V and 5 bases at J; junction bases unmatched: 20. Germline CDR1 is MRHNA and CDR2 is SNTAGT. This CDR3 has 20 amino acids. The CDR3 DNA sequence: TGTGCCAGCAGAATCGGACTAGCGGGGACCAACGGGGTCCAAAACAATGAGCAGTTCTTC. Translating it yields CASRIGLAGTNGVQNNEQFF.

This clonotype occurred many times. The chain is built from TRBV20-1 and TRBJ2-2; D is tentatively TRBD1 or TRBD2 (5 bases each). Trimming left V 1 base short and J 7 bases short, with 13 bases between. The CDR3 extends over 14 amino acids. Germline values: CDR1 DFQATT, CDR2 SNEGSKA (reference sequence). Here the CDR3 DNA reads TGCAGTGCTAGAGTTAGAGGGGTTAGCGGGGAGCTGTTTTTT. Translated: CSARVRGVSGELFF.

This clonotype appeared many times. The chain combines TRBV5-1 with TRBJ1-4; TRBD1 is a possible D gene (5 bases). Trimming cost V 0 bases and J 5 bases, with 14 bases left between them. Per the germline V gene, CDR1 is SGHRS and CDR2 is YFSETQ. CDR3 length equals 16 residues. CDR3 DNA sequence: TGCGCCAGCAGCTTGGCCTCGACAGCTTCGAATGAAAAACTGTTTTTT. The encoded protein is CASSLASTASNEKLFF.

This clonotype came up many times. This chain connects TRBV10-2 to TRBJ1-5; D unclear. The V and J ends lost 2 bases and 3 bases respectively, with 11 bases between them. The CDR3 has 15 amino acids. Per the germline V gene, CDR1 is WSHSY and CDR2 is SAAADI. CDR3 loop: CASSENGKNNQPQHF. In nucleotides, the CDR3 is TGCGCCAGCAGTGAGAACGGTAAGAACAATCAGCCCCAGCATTTT.

V gene TRBV20-1 combines with J gene TRBJ2-7, with 9 bases aligning to TRBD2. Germline V gives CDR1 DFQATT, CDR2 SNEGSKA (reference sequence). This CDR3 has 14 residues. V trimming: 2 bases; J trimming: 3 bases; junction bases outside the gene matches: 5. The CDR3 reads CSARPSGDYYEQYF. In DNA, the CDR3 is TGCAGTGCTAGACCTAGCGGGGACTACTACGAGCAGTACTTC.

The chain carries TRBV2 and TRBJ2-3; 13 bases align to TRBD2. Looked up from germline, CDR1 is SNHLY and CDR2 is FYNNEI. The CDR3 has 17 amino acids. Unmatched junction bases numbered 8, after V lost 5 bases and J lost 3 bases. The CDR3 loop reads CASSQRLAGGRTDTQYF. The CDR3 DNA follows: TGTGCCAGCAGTCAACGACTAGCGGGAGGTAGAACAGATACGCAGTATTTT.

This clonotype has only one observation. The chain employs TRBV20-1 and TRBJ2-7; D perhaps matches TRBD1 (5 bases). The J call may not be correct, given that the DNA end is closer to TRBJ2-1. Germline V lookup: CDR1 DFQATT, CDR2 SNEGSKA (reference sequence). The CDR3 loop spans 15 amino acids. The CDR3 spells CSASDGHANSYEQFF. As DNA, the CDR3 is TGCAGTGCTAGTGACGGACACGCCAACTCCTACGAACAGTTCTTC.